This entry concerns a single T cell receptor (beta chain). The antigen is unknown. Treatment here: roughly 11-day PBMC culture with coronavirus spike peptide pools or control peptides (ViraFEST assay). IL-2 (approximately 9 IU/ml) and peptide pools (10 ug/ml) were added to cultures of 1.5 million to 2 million PBMCs per well. After about eleven days of culture, CD4+ T cells were negatively selected. This sample was taken from a study of vaccination and CD4 T cells after COVID-19. Study findings and constraints: Early timepoints after natural infection were not analyzed in these convalescent patients.

CD4+ T cells that had been cultured provided DNA sequenced with the Oncomine TCR Beta short-read assay. MiXCR, applied by TCRdb to the PCR reads, yields one record per CDR3 protein. Here the sample spans about 11,000 distinct CDR3 sequences, roughly three quarters being singletons. CDR1 and CDR2 (germline): LNHNV, YYDKDF (reference sequence). This CDR3 has 15 residues. The V gene lost 1 base and the J gene lost 2 bases, with 11 bases spanning the gap. The sample comprised CD4+ T cells from blood, cultured in vitro. This chain links TRBV15 with TRBJ1-1; D unclear. This TCR was recovered from a human donor who had recovered from COVID-19. This CDR3 is CATSRGGRPNTEAFF. CDR3 DNA sequence: TGTGCCACCAGCAGAGGAGGGCGTCCTAACACTGAAGCTTTCTTT.